A single sample gave rise to the 27 T cell receptor beta chains below, sequenced in a study of metastatic and nonmetastatic thyroid tumors. Via MiXCR, TCRdb re-called the PCR reads. The table lists roughly 40,000 clones, 17% of them singletons. Ahead of thyroid surgery, no patient had received treatment of any kind. Sample: tumor tissue. The origin of the receptors is a female donor with papillary thyroid cancer or a benign thyroid nodule (not recorded which). Some clones in this sample may be carry-over from other donors' samples.

With regard to this clone: A much larger clonotype is one base distant, so this may be a read error. The rearrangement uses TRBV5-8 and TRBJ2-5; maybe TRBD2 (5 bases). The germline V gene encodes CDR1 SGHTS and CDR2 YDEGEE. The germline V and J ends were trimmed by 2 bases and 5 bases, with 22 bases remaining between them. The CDR3 sequence is 17 residues long. The CDR3: CASSFQVTTALGETQYF. CDR3 bases: TGTGCCAGCAGCTTCCAAGTGACTACCGCACTAGGGGAGACCCAGTACTTC.

This clone was recorded at least ten times. The chain carries TRBV6-5 and TRBJ2-3, with TRBD2 matching over 8 bases. The CDR3 is made up of 16 amino acids. Germline V CDR1 and CDR2: MNHEY, SVGAGI. J was trimmed by 6 bases and V by 1 base; bases with no gene match: 9. The CDR3 loop reads CASSYLQSGSADTQYF. The DNA of the CDR3 is TGTGCCAGCAGTTACTTACAAAGCGGGAGTGCTGATACGCAGTATTTT.

The genes are TRBV29-1 and TRBJ2-3, with a possible D match to TRBD2 (7 bases). The length of the CDR3 is 13 residues. V dropped 7 bases and J dropped 3 bases, with 14 bases sitting between them. Germline V gene data show CDR1 as SQVTM and CDR2 as ANQGSEA. The CDR3 region has the DNA TGCAGCGACAACGGGGGGCAGACAGATACGCAGTATTTT. Protein product: CSDNGGQTDTQYF.

This chain uses TRBV18 with TRBJ2-7; tentatively, D is TRBD1 (7 bases). Germline CDR1 KGHSH, CDR2 LQKENI. Trimming shortened V by 3 bases and J by 3 bases, and 18 bases separated the two germline ends. The CDR3 sequence is 16 residues long. The CDR3 nucleotides read TGTGCCAGCTCACCCAACTATGCGGGACAGCACTACGAGCAGTACTTC. This codes for CASSPNYAGQHYEQYF.

This clone was found a few times. This chain's CDR3 is CASSLKMEQFF. In DNA, the CDR3 is TGTGCCAGCAGTTTAAAAATGGAGCAGTTCTTC. The gene calls are TRBV12-3 or TRBV12-4 and TRBJ2-1; D not certain. The CDR3 is 11 residues long. V was clipped by 2 bases and J by 10 bases, with 6 bases between them.

Many counts were recorded for this clone. This sequence joins TRBV6-4 and TRBJ2-7; the D gene is possibly TRBD1 (6 bases). Trimming stripped 6 bases from V and 4 bases from J, with 34 bases between. Germline CDR1 is MRHNA and CDR2 is SNTAGT. This CDR3 has 20 amino acids. CDR3 amino acids: CASRRLAPITQRGGYYEQYF. CDR3 sequence (DNA): TGTGCCAGCAGACGACTCGCCCCGATTACCCAACGTGGGGGCTATTACGAGCAGTACTTC.

This clone was seen at least ten times. It may be a read error: a sequence one base away is much more abundant. This sequence joins TRBV7-9 and TRBJ2-7; D not certain. This CDR3 region has 11 residues. Germline-derived CDR1 and CDR2 are SEHNR and FQNEAQ (reference sequence). V lost 4 bases and J lost 6, with 7 bases in between. CDR3 coding DNA: TGTGCCAGCAGCTCCCAGGTCGAGCAGTACTTC. The encoded protein is CASSSQVEQYF.

The table lists this clone with many counts. The chain joins TRBV9 to TRBJ2-2; 7 bases match TRBD1. The germline gives CDR1 SGDLS, CDR2 YYNGEE. Trimming removed 4 bases from V and 1 base from J; junction bases left unmatched: 4. The CDR3 covers 15 residues. CDR3 in amino acids: CASSPGTENTGELFF. The CDR3 coding sequence is TGTGCCAGCAGCCCTGGGACAGAGAACACCGGGGAGCTGTTTTTT.

Comments on this clone: A read error is possible here, since a much larger clone lies one base away. This chain connects TRBV7-9 to TRBJ1-1; D gene ambiguous. Trimming removed 5 bases at V and 0 bases at J, with 13 bases between. The CDR3 sequence is 15 residues long. Germline-derived CDR1 and CDR2 are SEHNR and FQNEAQ (reference sequence). The CDR3 loop is CASSPDALLNTEAFF. The CDR3 nucleotides are TGTGCCAGCAGCCCGGACGCCCTCCTGAACACTGAAGCTTTCTTT.

The genes are TRBV3-1 and TRBJ2-2, with a weak D call TRBD2 (6 bases). Germline V gene lookup returns CDR1 LGHDT and CDR2 YNNKEL (reference sequence). The CDR3 has 14 residues. V lost 5 bases and J 6 bases, leaving 13 bases between the germline ends. Here the CDR3 DNA reads TGTGCCAGCAGCTTCCCGGGGGATGCCGGGGAGCTGTTTTTT. This gives the protein CASSFPGDAGELFF.

CDR3 loop: CSDRASPGLVNEQFF. The DNA of the CDR3 is TGCAGTGATAGGGCGTCGCCCGGTTTGGTCAATGAGCAGTTCTTC. The chain recombines TRBV20-1 with TRBJ2-1, with unresolved D. The CDR3 totals 15 residues. V was clipped by 7 bases and J by 6 bases, with 22 bases between them. The germline V gene encodes CDR1 DFQATT and CDR2 SNEGSKA (reference sequence).

Only one count was recorded for this clone. A much larger clone is a single base away; this may be a read error. Different DNA sequences within this sample yield the same CDR3. This sequence joins TRBV7-9 and TRBJ2-1; D unresolved. V was cut by 5 bases and J by 3 bases, with 11 bases left in between. Germline-derived CDR1 and CDR2 are SEHNR and FQNEAQ (reference sequence). This CDR3 contains 14 residues. The CDR3 bases are TGTGCCAGCAGCCCCCGCCTCGACTACAATGAGCAGTTCTTC. This sequence encodes CASSPRLDYNEQFF.

This clone has ten or more counts. V is TRBV5-6 and J is TRBJ2-1; perhaps TRBD1 as D (6 bases). The CDR3 covers 17 residues. V gave up 4 bases and J gave up 11 bases, with 28 bases separating them. CDR1 and CDR2 from the germline V gene are SGHDT and YYEEEE. The CDR3 coding sequence is TGTGCCAGCAGCAGTTTAACCTCAGGGGTTTTATGGGGCAAGCAGTTCTTC. Translated: CASSSLTSGVLWGKQFF.

This clone was found many times. The V call is TRBV10-3, the J call TRBJ2-1; TRBD1 might be the D (8 bases). This CDR3 spans 13 amino acids. V lost 8 bases and J lost 7, with 15 bases in between. Looked up from germline, CDR1 is ENHRY and CDR2 is SYGVKD. CDR3 protein: CAIRTGRENEQFF. Here the CDR3 DNA reads TGTGCCATCCGGACAGGGAGGGAGAATGAGCAGTTCTTC.

The chain has TRBV5-1 and TRBJ1-6; D possibly corresponds to TRBD1 (5 bases). The ends were cut back, 1 base at V and 8 bases at J, with 19 bases in the middle. The CDR3 extends over 17 amino acids. Germline-derived CDR1 and CDR2 are SGHRS and YFSETQ. The CDR3 DNA is TGCGCCAGCAGCTTGTGCCCACGACAGTGGCCCCATTCACCCCTCCACTTT. As protein: CASSLCPRQWPHSPLHF.

Many counts were recorded for this clone. The rearrangement joins TRBV6-1 to TRBJ1-1; no firm D call. V was pared by 5 bases and J by 4 bases, with 17 bases between. This CDR3 has 15 residues. Germline CDR1 and CDR2: MNHNS and SASEGT. The CDR3 region is CASSKYPAGGTEAFF. The CDR3 nucleotides read TGTGCCAGCAGTAAATACCCCGCCGGCGGCACTGAAGCTTTCTTT.

This clone was recorded many times. The CDR3 coding sequence is TGTGCCAGCAGCCAAGATTATCCGGCAATAGCGACCTTAGATGAGCAGTTCTTC. Translated, it gives CASSQDYPAIATLDEQFF. The chain links TRBV4-2 to TRBJ2-1; D might be TRBD2 (5 bases). V lost 0 bases and J lost 8, with 23 bases in between. Germline CDR1 LGHNA, CDR2 YNFKEQ. The CDR3 length is 18 residues.

This clone was seen ten or more times. The chain combines TRBV10-1 with TRBJ1-1, with TRBD1 identical over 9 bases. The length of the CDR3 is 15 residues. The junction had 7 bases not matched to a gene; V was cut back by 7 bases and J by 1 base. The V gene's germline CDR1 is WNHNN and CDR2 SYGVQD (reference sequence). The CDR3 loop is CASNREDRGNTEAFF. Written as DNA, the CDR3 is TGCGCCAGCAACCGAGAGGACAGGGGGAACACTGAAGCTTTCTTT.

This clone was observed many times. The chain has TRBV7-8 and TRBJ1-6; a weak D match, TRBD1 (5 bases). Trimming pared 2 bases from V and 9 bases from J, leaving 11 bases between. The CDR3 has 14 residues. Germline V lookup: CDR1 SGHVS, CDR2 FQNEAQ. CDR3: CASSLMGRVSPLHF. The DNA for the CDR3 is TGTGCCAGCAGCTTAATGGGACGGGTTTCACCCCTCCACTTT.

At least ten counts were recorded for this clone. This chain joins TRBV7-2 and TRBJ2-7; 15 nucleotides align to TRBD2. Per germline, CDR1 SGHTA and CDR2 FQGNSA. CDR3 length: 17 amino acids. V lost 3 bases, J lost 1 base, and 4 bases stayed unmatched. The CDR3 here is CASSLGLAGGPSYEQYF. The CDR3 DNA reads TGTGCCAGCAGCTTGGGACTAGCGGGAGGTCCATCCTACGAGCAGTACTTC.

The chain links TRBV6-1 to TRBJ2-5, with 8 positions matching TRBD2. J lost 0 bases, V lost 8 bases, and 2 bases had no gene match. CDR3 length: 13 amino acids. Germline V CDR1 and CDR2: MNHNS, SASEGT. The CDR3 bases are TGTGCCAGCTCGGGGGGGTACCAAGAGACCCAGTACTTC. Translating it yields CASSGGYQETQYF.

The chain uses TRBV28 and TRBJ2-7; TRBD2 matches 11 bases. The CDR3 loop spans 18 amino acids. J was trimmed by 4 bases and V by 5 bases; bases with no gene match: 16. Looked up from germline, CDR1 is MDHEN and CDR2 is SYDVKM. CDR3 sequence (DNA): TGTGCCAGCAGTCCCCAACCGGGACTAGCGGTAGGCTGGTACGAGCAGTACTTC. It specifies CASSPQPGLAVGWYEQYF. Full variable domain (rest looked up from reference TRBV28 and TRBJ2-7): DVKVTQSSRYLVKRTGEKVFLECVQDMDHENMFWYRQDPGLGLRLIYFSYDVKMKEKGDIPEGYSVSREKKERFSLILESASTNQTSMYLCASSPQPGLAVGWYEQYFGPGTRLTVT.

This clone was picked up many times. The chain uses TRBV12-3 or TRBV12-4 and TRBJ2-2, with TRBD1 as a possible D gene (6 bases). Deletions cut 5 bases from V and 6 bases from J, with 19 bases between. The CDR3 covers 16 residues. The CDR3 is CASSDLGALGAGELFF. In nucleotides, the CDR3 is TGTGCCAGCAGTGACCTGGGGGCCCTTGGGGCCGGGGAGCTGTTTTTT.

This clone was picked up many times. This chain uses TRBV7-3 with TRBJ2-2; the match to TRBD1 covers 9 bases. Germline V gene lookup returns CDR1 SGHTA and CDR2 FQGTGA. This CDR3 is 14 amino acids long. The J segment lost 6 bases and the V segment lost 7 bases, leaving 6 bases of the junction unmatched. CDR3 DNA: TGTGCCAGCACATCAGGGACAGGGCCCGGGGAGCTGTTTTTT. Its translation: CASTSGTGPGELFF.

CDR3 protein: CASSSGTGWTRPNNEPFF. CDR3 coding DNA: TGTGCCAGCAGCAGCGGTACAGGGTGGACTAGGCCTAACAATGAGCCGTTCTTC. The V gene is TRBV21-1, the J gene TRBJ2-1; the tabulated D call, TRBD1, remains unverified against the DNA. TRBV21-1 represents a pseudogene. The CDR3 spans 18 residues.

This rearrangement joins TRBV11-1 to TRBJ2-1; 8 bases are shared with TRBD2. Germline CDR1 SGHAT, CDR2 FQDESV (reference sequence). V shed 2 bases and J 8 bases; nucleotides not matched to a gene: 8. The CDR3 loop spans 15 amino acids. CDR3 nucleotide sequence: TGTGCCAGCAGCTTACGTAGACTAGCGAGTTATGAGCAGTTCTTC. It specifies CASSLRRLASYEQFF.

This clone was observed at least ten times. The V call is TRBV12-5, the J call TRBJ2-7; no firm D call. This CDR3 has 13 residues. V lost 5 bases, J lost 3 bases, and 11 bases lay in between. Per the germline V gene, CDR1 is LGHNT and CDR2 is FRNRAP. This chain's CDR3 is CASGPYTRYEQYF. In DNA form, the CDR3 reads TGTGCTAGTGGTCCATATACACGCTACGAGCAGTACTTC.